The source of this T cell receptor beta chain is a study of T cells in Graves' hyperthyroidism and ophthalmopathy. This clonotype came up many times. The antigen is undetermined. The TCR beta CDR3 regions underwent amplification using RNA transcripts as the source. The HTBI primer set served for first-round RT-PCR of the TCR CDR3. Each CDR3 protein gets one entry after TCRdb re-called the multiplex PCR reads with MiXCR. This sample has approximately 98,000 distinct CDR3 sequences, with about 37% found just once. In making diagnoses, clinical symptoms, serum thyroxine and TRAb, thyroid ultrasound and orbital computed tomography were all used. Study observations and caveats: Most clonotypes expanded in the thyroid (above 0.001) were also present in blood.

This CDR3 contains 15 residues. The junction had 4 bases not matched to a gene; V was cut back by 2 bases and J by 4 bases. Per germline, CDR1 MDHEN and CDR2 SYDVKM. The specimen was peripheral blood or thyroid tissue (not recorded which). The chain uses TRBV28 and TRBJ1-2; TRBD1 agrees at 10 bases. This receptor was obtained from a woman aged 25 to 39 with Graves' hyperthyroidism. In nucleotides, the CDR3 is TGTGCCAGCAGTTTAGGGACAGGGGTGGGCTATGGCTACACCTTC. It codes for CASSLGTGVGYGYTF.